This T cell receptor (beta chain) emerged from a study of tissue T cells after allogeneic stem cell transplantation. Overall study results and limits: Motif-based clustering found tissue-specific repertoire signatures shared across patients, though few clones were shared.

Details on this clone: Its antigen is unidentified. Gene names and germline match the mouse.

Libraries were prepared by immunoSEQ multiplex PCR; TCRdb keeps only in-frame clonotypes and omits some of them. Of some 48,000 clones listed, around 70% are singletons. The source of this sequence is a pool of C57BL/6 mice in good health. Sequenced input: sorted cells pooled from one or two spleens.

The DNA read from the CDR3 is TGTGCCAGCGGTGATCGGGGGTCTGGAAATACGCTCTAT. Translated, it gives CASGDRGSGNTLY. The CDR3 in its entirety is CASGDRGSGNTLYF. The chain employs TRBV13-2 and TRBJ1-3, with D maybe TRBD1 (5 bases). The read is 1 residue too short to cover the CDR3 end, so that end is filled in from the germline J gene. Per the germline V gene, CDR1 is NNHNN and CDR2 is SYGAGS (reference sequence). Trimming left V 1 base short and J 1 base short, with 6 bases between. The CDR3 covers 14 residues.